This TCR beta chain appears in the sequencing data of a study of T cells in localized non-small cell lung cancer. Sequenced by immunoSEQ multiplex PCR; TCRdb stores in-frame clones only, minus some. This sample has under 2,500 clones, with about a quarter found just once. The J segment lost 5 bases and the V segment lost 5 bases, leaving 6 bases of the junction unmatched. Looked up from germline, CDR1 is LNHDA and CDR2 is SQIVND (reference sequence). The CDR3 is made up of 14 amino acids. With regard to this clone: Its antigen is still unknown.

Study results and caveats: Elevated circulating T cell density in blood was associated with longer overall survival. A median approximately 61 of the top 100 tumor clones appeared in adjacent lung.

The sample here was lung tumor tissue, taken before any cancer treatment. This receptor was obtained from a woman aged 40 to 75 with stage I squamous cell lung carcinoma. The chain couples TRBV19 to TRBJ2-4; 7 nucleotides match TRBD1. Here the CDR3 DNA reads TGTGCCAGTAGTTCCCGGGACAGCCAAAACATTCAGTACTTC. It translates to CASSSRDSQNIQYF.